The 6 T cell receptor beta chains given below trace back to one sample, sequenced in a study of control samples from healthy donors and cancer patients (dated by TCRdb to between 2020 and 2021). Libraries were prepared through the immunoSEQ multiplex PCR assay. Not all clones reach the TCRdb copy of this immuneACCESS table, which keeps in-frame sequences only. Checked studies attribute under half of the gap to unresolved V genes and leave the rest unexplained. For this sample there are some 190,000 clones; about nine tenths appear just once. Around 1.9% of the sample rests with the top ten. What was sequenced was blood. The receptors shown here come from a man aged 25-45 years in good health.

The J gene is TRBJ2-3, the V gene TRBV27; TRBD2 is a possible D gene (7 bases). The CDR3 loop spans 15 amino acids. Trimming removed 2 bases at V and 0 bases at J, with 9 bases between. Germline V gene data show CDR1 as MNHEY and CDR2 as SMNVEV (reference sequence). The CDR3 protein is CASSLAGASTDTQYF. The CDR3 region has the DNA TGTGCCAGCAGTTTAGCGGGGGCTAGCACAGATACGCAGTATTTT.

CDR3: CASSESGLVYNEQFF. DNA for the CDR3: TGTGCCAGCTCGGAGTCGGGACTGGTATACAATGAGCAGTTCTTC. The chain joins TRBV18 to TRBJ2-1; weak D call: TRBD2 (6 bases). V lost 6 bases, J lost 4 bases, and 16 bases lay in between. Germline lookup yields CDR1 KGHSH and CDR2 LQKENI. This CDR3 region has 15 residues.

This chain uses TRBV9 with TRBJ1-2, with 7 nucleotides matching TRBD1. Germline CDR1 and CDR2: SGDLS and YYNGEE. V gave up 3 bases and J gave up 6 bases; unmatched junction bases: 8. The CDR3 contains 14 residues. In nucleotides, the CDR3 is TGTGCCAGCAGCGGACAGGGAAGATTCGATGGCTACACCTTC. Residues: CASSGQGRFDGYTF.

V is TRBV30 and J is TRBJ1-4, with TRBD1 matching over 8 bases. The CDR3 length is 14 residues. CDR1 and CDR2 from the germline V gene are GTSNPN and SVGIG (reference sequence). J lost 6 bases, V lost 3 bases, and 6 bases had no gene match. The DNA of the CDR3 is TGTGCCTGGAGCAAGGACAGGGCCCATGAAAAACTGTTTTTT. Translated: CAWSKDRAHEKLFF. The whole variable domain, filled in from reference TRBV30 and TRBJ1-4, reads SQTIHQWPATLVQPVGSPLSLECTVEGTSNPNLYWYRQAAGRGLQLLFYSVGIGQISSEVPQNLSASRPQDRQFILSSKKLLLSDSGFYLCAWSKDRAHEKLFFGSGTQLSVL.

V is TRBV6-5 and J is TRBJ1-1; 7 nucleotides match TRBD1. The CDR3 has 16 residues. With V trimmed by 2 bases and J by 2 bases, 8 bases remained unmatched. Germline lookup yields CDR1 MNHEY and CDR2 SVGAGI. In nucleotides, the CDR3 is TGTGCCAGCAGTTACAGACAGGGCACCCAAAACACTGAAGCTTTCTTT. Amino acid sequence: CASSYRQGTQNTEAFF.

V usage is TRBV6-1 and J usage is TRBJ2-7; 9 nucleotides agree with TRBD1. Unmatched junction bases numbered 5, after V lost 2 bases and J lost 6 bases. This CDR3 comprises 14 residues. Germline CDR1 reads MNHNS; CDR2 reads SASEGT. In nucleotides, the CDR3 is TGTGCCAGCAGTGAAACGGGACAGGGACGCGAGCAGTACTTC. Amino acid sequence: CASSETGQGREQYF.